This T cell receptor (beta chain) emerged from a study of early T cells in non-severe SARS-CoV-2 infection. About the research overall: The authors sequenced bulk RNA from unsorted whole blood, leaving chains unpaired.

The CDR3 has 13 residues. Germline V CDR1 and CDR2: SGHDT, YYEEEE. V gave up 3 bases and J gave up 6 bases; unmatched junction bases: 3. Regarding the study as a whole: VDJdb matching skewed toward anti-spike CD8 responses, missing private and CD4 specificities.

Unique molecular identifiers tagged individual cDNA molecules. In TCRdb, the 5' RACE reads were re-called with MiXCR into one record per CDR3 protein. There are under 85,000 distinct CDR3 sequences in the sample; approximately 12% occur only once, and roughly 6.8% lies in the top ten. This clonotype was counted a few times. Its antigen remains unidentified. J is TRBJ2-1 and V is TRBV5-6; TRBD2 agrees at 7 bases. Source material: whole blood. The sequence derives from an adult who was a healthcare worker with PCR-confirmed SARS-CoV-2 infection or an uninfected control (not recorded which). DNA for the CDR3: TGTGCCAGCAGCTCGATAGCGGGCAATGAGCAGTTCTTC. This sequence encodes CASSSIAGNEQFF.